The clone carrying this TCR beta chain was seen more than once but under ten times. The antigen remains undetermined. The data are from a study of T cells after yellow fever vaccination. The overall study: Preparation used SMART-Seq v4 Ultra Low Input for the low-cell-number fractions. Points from the study as a whole: Bulk-population clonotypes that are abundant could appear as contaminants in FACS-sorted repertoires. A weaker secondary response peaked on day 5, the primary on day 15.

Universal primer sites and UMIs were introduced during 5'RACE template-switching synthesis of TCR cDNA. MiXCR was run by TCRdb on the 5' RACE reads, yielding one entry per CDR3 protein. This table holds 310,000 or so distinct CDR3 sequences, roughly 7% found once. Looked up from germline, CDR1 is WSHSY and CDR2 is SAAADI. The CDR3 covers 15 residues. V was trimmed by 4 bases and J by 0 bases, leaving 10 bases between them. The origin of this receptor is a man between 18 and 35 years old who received the YFV17D yellow fever vaccine. Sample: PBMCs, taken 35 to 50 days after the first yellow fever vaccination. V and J are TRBV10-2 and TRBJ2-1; D ambiguous. The CDR3 coding sequence is TGCGCCAGCAGTGGCCAAGGGCCCTCCTACAATGAGCAGTTCTTC. This codes for CASSGQGPSYNEQFF.